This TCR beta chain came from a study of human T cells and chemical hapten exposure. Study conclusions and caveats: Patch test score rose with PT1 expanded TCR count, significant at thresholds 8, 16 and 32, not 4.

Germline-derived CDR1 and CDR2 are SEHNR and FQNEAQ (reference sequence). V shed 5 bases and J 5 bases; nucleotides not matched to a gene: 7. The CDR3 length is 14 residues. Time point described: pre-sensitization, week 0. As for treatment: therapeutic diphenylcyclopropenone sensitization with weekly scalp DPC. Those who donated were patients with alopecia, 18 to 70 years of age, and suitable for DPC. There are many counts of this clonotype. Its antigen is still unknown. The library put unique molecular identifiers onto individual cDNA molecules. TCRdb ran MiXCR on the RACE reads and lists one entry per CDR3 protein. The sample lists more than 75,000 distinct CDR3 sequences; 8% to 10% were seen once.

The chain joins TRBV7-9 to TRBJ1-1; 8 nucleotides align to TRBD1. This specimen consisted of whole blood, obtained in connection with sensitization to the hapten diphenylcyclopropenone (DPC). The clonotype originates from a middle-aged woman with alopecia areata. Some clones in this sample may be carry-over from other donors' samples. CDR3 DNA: TGTGCCAGCAGCCCAGGGGGCGTTGGAACTGAAGCTTTCTTT. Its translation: CASSPGGVGTEAFF.